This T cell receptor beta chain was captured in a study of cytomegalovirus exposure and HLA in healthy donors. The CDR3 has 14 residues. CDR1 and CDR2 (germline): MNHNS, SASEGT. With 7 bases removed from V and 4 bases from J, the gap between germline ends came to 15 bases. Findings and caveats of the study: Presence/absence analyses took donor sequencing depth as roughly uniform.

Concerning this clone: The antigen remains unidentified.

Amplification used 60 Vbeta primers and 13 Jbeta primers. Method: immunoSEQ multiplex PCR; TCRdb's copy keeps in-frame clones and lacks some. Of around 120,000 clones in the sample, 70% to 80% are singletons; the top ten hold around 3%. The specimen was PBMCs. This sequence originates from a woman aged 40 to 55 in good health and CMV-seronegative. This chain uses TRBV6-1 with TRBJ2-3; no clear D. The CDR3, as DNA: TGTGCCAGCAAGTGGGCCTATACGCCAGATACGCAGTATTTT. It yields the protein CASKWAYTPDTQYF.